The present T cell receptor (beta chain) was sequenced within a study of regulatory T cells in long-lasting Graves disease. TCR beta libraries were built with iRepertoire HTBI primers and Arm-PCR of CDR3 regions. MiXCR, run by TCRdb on the multiplex PCR reads, gives a single entry per CDR3 protein. The sample includes 580,000 or so distinct CDR3 sequences, around 16% of them seen just once. CDR1 is MNHEY, CDR2 SVGAGI, per germline. There are 12 residues in the CDR3. Trimming stripped 2 bases from V and 3 bases from J, with 5 bases between. Time point reported: newly diagnosed GD, antithyroid drugs for less than 3 months. RNA from PBMCs was the source of the TCR library. This same sample was also part of a study on T cells in Graves' hyperthyroidism and ophthalmopathy.

The sample was peripheral blood mononuclear cells (PBMCs), taken at new diagnosis, from a patient treated with antithyroid drugs. The rearrangement uses TRBV6-5 and TRBJ2-7, with D hard to call. The sequence derives from a young man with Graves disease. CDR3 protein: CASSYGNYEQYF. The CDR3 DNA reads as TGTGCCAGCAGTTACGGGAACTACGAGCAGTACTTC.